This T cell receptor beta chain appears in the sequencing data of a study of OX40 agonist ivuxolimab in advanced cancers. In the study overall: Males comprised around four fifths of the group, whose mean age was about 60 years (range about 20 to 90). Participants could have had prior anti-PD-1, anti-PD-L1 or anti-CTLA-4 therapy, and around 40% had some.

Turning to this clone: Its specificity is not known.

Whole-study findings and limits: Averaged across samples, CD8+ T cells carried more expanded clones than CD4+ did.

The V and J ends lost 4 bases and 9 bases respectively, with 15 bases between them. Looked up from germline, CDR1 is MNHNS and CDR2 is SASEGT. The CDR3 length is 14 residues. Sequencing used immunoSEQ multiplex PCR; TCRdb keeps in-frame clones, though not all of them. This sample has around 76,000 clones; roughly 90% occur once, and the top ten carry about a tenth. Sequencing was performed on CD4+ or CD8+ T cells sorted from blood, taken in a trial of the OX40 agonist ivuxolimab. The chain has TRBV6-1 and TRBJ1-4; a possible D gene is TRBD1 (6 bases). The sequence came from an adult with an advanced solid tumor such as melanoma, head and neck, liver or kidney cancer. The CDR3 spells CASSAGQIFQKLFF. Here the CDR3 DNA reads TGTGCCAGCAGTGCGGGACAAATCTTTCAAAAACTGTTTTTT.